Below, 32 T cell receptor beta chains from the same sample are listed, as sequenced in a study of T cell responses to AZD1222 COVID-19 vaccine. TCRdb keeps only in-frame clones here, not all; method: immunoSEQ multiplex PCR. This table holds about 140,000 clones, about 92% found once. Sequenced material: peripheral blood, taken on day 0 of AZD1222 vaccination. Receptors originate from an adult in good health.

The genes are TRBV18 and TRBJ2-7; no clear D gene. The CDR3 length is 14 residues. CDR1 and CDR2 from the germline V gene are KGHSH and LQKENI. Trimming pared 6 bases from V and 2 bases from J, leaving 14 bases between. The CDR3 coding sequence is TGTGCCAGCTCCCCTTCGGGCAGCACCTACGAGCAGTACTTC. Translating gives CASSPSGSTYEQYF.

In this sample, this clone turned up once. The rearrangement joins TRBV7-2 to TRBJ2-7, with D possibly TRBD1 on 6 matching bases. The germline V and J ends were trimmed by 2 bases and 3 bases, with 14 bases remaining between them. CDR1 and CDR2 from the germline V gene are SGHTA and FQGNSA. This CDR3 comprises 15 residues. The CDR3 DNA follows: TGTGCCAGCAGCTTACGACAGGCTCTGGGCTACGAGCAGTACTTC. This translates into CASSLRQALGYEQYF. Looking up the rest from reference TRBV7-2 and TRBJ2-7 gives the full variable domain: GAGVSQSPSNKVTEKGKDVELRCDPISGHTALYWYRQSLGQGLEFLIYFQGNSAPDKSGLPSDRFSAERTGGSVSTLTIQRTQQEDSAVYLCASSLRQALGYEQYFGPGTRLTVT.

The CDR3 here is CATLPSGSNNEQFF. The CDR3 DNA reads as TGTGCCACCCTGCCTAGCGGGAGTAACAATGAGCAGTTCTTC. The chain recombines TRBV24-1 with TRBJ2-1, with 10 bases fitting TRBD2. The CDR3 is 14 amino acids. V gave up 9 bases and J gave up 5 bases; unmatched junction bases: 6. The germline CDR1 and CDR2 sequences are KGHDR and SFDVKD.

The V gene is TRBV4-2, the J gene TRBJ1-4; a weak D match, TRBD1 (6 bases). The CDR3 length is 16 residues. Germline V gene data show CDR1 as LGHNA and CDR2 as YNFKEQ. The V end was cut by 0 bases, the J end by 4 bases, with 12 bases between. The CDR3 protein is CASSQDGQGHNEKLFF. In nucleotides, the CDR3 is TGTGCCAGCAGCCAAGATGGGCAGGGACATAATGAAAAACTGTTTTTT.

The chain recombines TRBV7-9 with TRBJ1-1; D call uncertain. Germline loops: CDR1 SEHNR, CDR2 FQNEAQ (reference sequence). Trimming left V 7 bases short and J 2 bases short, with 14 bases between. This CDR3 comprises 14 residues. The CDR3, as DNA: TGTGCCAGCACCTTTGCCGGGGTCAACACTGAAGCTTTCTTT. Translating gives CASTFAGVNTEAFF.

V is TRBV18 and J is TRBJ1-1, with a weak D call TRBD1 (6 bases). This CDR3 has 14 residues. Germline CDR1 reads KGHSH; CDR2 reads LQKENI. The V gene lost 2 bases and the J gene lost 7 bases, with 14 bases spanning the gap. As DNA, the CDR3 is TGTGCCAGCTCACCAGAGAGGGGGTTGAGTGAAGCTTTCTTT. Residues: CASSPERGLSEAFF.

CDR3 region: CASSVGVNQPQHF. The DNA for the CDR3 is TGTGCCAGCAGTGTCGGGGTCAATCAGCCCCAGCATTTT. The chain has TRBV6-2 or TRBV6-3 and TRBJ1-5; D gene unclear. Trimming removed 5 bases from V and 3 bases from J, with 8 bases in between. This CDR3 contains 13 residues. Germline CDR1 and CDR2: MNHEY and SVGEGT.

The CDR3 is CASRTSGGAMQYF. The CDR3, as DNA: TGTGCCAGTAGGACTAGCGGGGGGGCGATGCAGTATTTT. This chain links TRBV2 with TRBJ2-3, with 15 bases fitting TRBD2. The germline gives CDR1 SNHLY, CDR2 FYNNEI. V lost 9 bases and J lost 11; bases outside the gene matches: 6. The CDR3 contains 13 residues.

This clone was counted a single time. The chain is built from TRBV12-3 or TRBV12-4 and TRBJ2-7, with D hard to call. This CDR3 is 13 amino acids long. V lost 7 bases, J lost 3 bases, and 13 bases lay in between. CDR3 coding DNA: TGTGCCAGCACTTGGGCGGTCGACTACGAGCAGTACTTC. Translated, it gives CASTWAVDYEQYF.

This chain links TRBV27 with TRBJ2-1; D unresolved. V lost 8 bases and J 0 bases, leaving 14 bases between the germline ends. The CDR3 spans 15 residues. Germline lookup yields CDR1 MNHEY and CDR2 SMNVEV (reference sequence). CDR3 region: CASRKTQSSYNEQFF. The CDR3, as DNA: TGTGCCAGCCGCAAAACTCAGAGCTCCTACAATGAGCAGTTCTTC.

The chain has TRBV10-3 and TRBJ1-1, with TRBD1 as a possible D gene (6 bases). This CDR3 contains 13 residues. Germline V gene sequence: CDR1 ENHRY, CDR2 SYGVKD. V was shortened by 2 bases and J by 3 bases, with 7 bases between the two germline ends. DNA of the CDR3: TGTGCCATCAGTGAGAAGGGGGACACTGAAGCTTTCTTT. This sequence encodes CAISEKGDTEAFF.

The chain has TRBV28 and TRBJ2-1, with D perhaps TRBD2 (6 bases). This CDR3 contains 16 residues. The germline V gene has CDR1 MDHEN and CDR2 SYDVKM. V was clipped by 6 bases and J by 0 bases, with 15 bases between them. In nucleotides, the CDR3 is TGTGCCAGCAGCCCTAGGGCCGGGAGCTCCTACAATGAGCAGTTCTTC. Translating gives CASSPRAGSSYNEQFF.

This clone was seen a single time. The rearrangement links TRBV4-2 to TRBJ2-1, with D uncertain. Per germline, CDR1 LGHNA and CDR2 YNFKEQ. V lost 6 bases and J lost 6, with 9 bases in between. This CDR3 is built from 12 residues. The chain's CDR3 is CASSPDLNEQFF. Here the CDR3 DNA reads TGTGCCAGCAGTCCGGACCTCAATGAGCAGTTCTTC.

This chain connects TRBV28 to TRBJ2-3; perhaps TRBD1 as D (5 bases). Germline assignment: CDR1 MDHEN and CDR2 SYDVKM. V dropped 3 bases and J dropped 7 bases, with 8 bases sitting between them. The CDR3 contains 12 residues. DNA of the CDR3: TGTGCCAGCAGTTTCTTGGACAATACGCAGTATTTT. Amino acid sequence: CASSFLDNTQYF. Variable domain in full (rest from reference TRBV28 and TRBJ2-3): DVKVTQSSRYLVKRTGEKVFLECVQDMDHENMFWYRQDPGLGLRLIYFSYDVKMKEKGDIPEGYSVSREKKERFSLILESASTNQTSMYLCASSFLDNTQYFGPGTRLTVL.

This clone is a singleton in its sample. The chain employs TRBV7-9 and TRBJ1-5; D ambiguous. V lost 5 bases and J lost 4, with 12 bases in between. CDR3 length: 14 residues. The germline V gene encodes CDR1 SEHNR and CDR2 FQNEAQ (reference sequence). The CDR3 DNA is TGTGCCAGCAGCCGAGACACCCTTAATCAGCCCCAGCATTTT. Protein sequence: CASSRDTLNQPQHF.

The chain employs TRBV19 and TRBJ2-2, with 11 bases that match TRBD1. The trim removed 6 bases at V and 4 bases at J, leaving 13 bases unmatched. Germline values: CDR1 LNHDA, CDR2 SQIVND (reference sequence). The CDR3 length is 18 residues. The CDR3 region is CASSMMSPGTGGTGELFF. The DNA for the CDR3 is TGTGCCAGTAGCATGATGAGTCCGGGGACAGGGGGCACCGGGGAGCTGTTTTTT.

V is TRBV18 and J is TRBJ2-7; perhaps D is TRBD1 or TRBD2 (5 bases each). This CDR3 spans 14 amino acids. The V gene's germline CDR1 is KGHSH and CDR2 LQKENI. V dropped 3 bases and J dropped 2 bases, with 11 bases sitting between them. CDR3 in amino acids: CASSPRDGTYEQYF. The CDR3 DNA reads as TGTGCCAGCTCACCTCGGGACGGAACCTACGAGCAGTACTTC.

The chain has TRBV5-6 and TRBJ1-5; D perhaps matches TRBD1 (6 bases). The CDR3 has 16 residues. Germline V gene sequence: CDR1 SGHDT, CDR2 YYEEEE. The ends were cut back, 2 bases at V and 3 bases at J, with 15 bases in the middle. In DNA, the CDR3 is TGTGCCAGCAGCTTAGGGGGAGGGAGAAACAATCAGCCCCAGCATTTT. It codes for CASSLGGGRNNQPQHF.

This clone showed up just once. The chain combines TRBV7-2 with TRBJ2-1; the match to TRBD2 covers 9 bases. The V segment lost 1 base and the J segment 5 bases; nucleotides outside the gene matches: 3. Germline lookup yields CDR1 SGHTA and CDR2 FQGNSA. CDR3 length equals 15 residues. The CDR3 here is CASSLVLAGNNEQFF. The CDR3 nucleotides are TGTGCCAGCAGCTTAGTCCTAGCGGGGAACAATGAGCAGTTCTTC.

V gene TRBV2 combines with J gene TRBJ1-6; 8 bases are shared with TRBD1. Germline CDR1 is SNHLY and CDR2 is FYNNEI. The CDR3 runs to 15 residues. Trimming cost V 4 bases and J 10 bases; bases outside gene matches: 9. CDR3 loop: CASSASGGRGSPLHF. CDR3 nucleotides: TGTGCCAGCAGTGCCTCAGGGGGCCGGGGGTCACCCCTCCACTTT. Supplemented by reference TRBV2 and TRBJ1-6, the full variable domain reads EPEVTQTPSHQVTQMGQEVILRCVPISNHLYFYWYRQILGQKVEFLVSFYNNEISEKSEIFDDQFSVERPDGSNFTLKIRSTKLEDSAMYFCASSASGGRGSPLHFGNGTRLTVT.

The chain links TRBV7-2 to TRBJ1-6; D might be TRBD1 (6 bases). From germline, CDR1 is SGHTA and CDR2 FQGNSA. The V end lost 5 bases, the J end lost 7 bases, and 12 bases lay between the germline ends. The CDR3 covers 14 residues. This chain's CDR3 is CASSTGQWNSPLHF. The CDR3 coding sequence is TGTGCCAGCAGCACCGGACAGTGGAATTCACCCCTCCACTTT.

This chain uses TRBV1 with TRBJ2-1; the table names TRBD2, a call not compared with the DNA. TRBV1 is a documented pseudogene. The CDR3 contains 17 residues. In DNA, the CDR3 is TGCACCAGCCCACCACTTACCCGGGGGGGCTTCTACAATGAGCAGTTCTTC. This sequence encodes CTSPPLTRGGFYNEQFF.

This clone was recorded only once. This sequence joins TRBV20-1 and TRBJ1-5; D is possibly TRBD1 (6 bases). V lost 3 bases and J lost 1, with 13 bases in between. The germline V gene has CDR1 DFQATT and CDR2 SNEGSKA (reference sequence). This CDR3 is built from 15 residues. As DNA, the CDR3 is TGCAGTGCTAGTGGGGGGGGCGGGAGCAATCAGCCCCAGCATTTT. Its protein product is CSASGGGGSNQPQHF.

The CDR3 DNA is TGTGCCAGTACGGGGACTAATGAAAAACTGTTTTTT. Translating gives CASTGTNEKLFF. V gene TRBV19 combines with J gene TRBJ1-4; no clear D gene. Per germline, CDR1 LNHDA and CDR2 SQIVND (reference sequence). The CDR3 sequence is 12 residues long. Trimming took off 7 bases at V and 2 bases at J, with 5 bases between the two ends.

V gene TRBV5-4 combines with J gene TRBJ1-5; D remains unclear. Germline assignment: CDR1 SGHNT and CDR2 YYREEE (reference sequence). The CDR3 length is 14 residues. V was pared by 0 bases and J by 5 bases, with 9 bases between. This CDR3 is CASSLEPGDQPQHF. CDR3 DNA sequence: TGTGCCAGCAGCTTGGAGCCAGGTGATCAGCCCCAGCATTTT.

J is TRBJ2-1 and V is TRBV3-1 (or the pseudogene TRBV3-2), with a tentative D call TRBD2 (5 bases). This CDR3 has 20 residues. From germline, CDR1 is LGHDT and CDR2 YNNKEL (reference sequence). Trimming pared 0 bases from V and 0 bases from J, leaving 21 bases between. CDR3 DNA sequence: TGTGCCAGCAGCCAAGAGAGGGCCCTAAAATTAACCATCTCCTACAATGAGCAGTTCTTC. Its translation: CASSQERALKLTISYNEQFF.

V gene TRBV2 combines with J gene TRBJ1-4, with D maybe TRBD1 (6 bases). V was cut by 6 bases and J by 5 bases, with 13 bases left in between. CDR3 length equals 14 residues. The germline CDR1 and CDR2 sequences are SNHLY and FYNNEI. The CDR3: CASSSRGSNEKLFF. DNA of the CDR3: TGTGCCAGCAGCTCTAGGGGGAGCAATGAAAAACTGTTTTTT.

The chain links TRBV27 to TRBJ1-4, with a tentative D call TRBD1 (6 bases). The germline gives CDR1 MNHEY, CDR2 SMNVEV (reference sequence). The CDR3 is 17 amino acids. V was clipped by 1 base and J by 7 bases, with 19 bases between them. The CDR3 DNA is TGTGCCAGCAGTTTATTCGGGACAACTACTGGCGGTGAAAAACTGTTTTTT. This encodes CASSLFGTTTGGEKLFF.

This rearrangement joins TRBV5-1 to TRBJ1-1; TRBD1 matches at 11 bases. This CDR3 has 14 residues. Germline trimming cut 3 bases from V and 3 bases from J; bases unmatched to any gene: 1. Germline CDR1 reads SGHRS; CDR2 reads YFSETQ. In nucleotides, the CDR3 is TGCGCCAGCAGCTGGGGACAGGGGGACACTGAAGCTTTCTTT. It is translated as CASSWGQGDTEAFF.

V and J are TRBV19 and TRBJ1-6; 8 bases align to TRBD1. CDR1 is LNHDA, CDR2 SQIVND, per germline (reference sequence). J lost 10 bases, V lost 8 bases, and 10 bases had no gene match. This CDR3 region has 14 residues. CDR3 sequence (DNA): TGTGCCAGTTCAGACGGACAGGGATGGTCACCCCTCCACTTT. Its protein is CASSDGQGWSPLHF.

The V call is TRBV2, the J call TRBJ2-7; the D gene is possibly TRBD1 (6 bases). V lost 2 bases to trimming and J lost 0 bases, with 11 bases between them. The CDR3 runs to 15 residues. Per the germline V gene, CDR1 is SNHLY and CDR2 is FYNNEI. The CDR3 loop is CASSEIWDNSYEQYF. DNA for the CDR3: TGTGCCAGCAGTGAAATCTGGGACAACTCCTACGAGCAGTACTTC.

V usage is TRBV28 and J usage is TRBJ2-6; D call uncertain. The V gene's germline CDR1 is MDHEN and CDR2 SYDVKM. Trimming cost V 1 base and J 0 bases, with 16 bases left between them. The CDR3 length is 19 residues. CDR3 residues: CASSLLGVSLRSGANVLTF. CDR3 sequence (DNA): TGTGCCAGCAGTTTATTGGGCGTGTCTCTGCGCTCTGGGGCCAACGTCCTGACTTTC.